This is a list of T cell receptor beta chains from one sample in a study of blood T cells in healthy people across ages. TCRdb processed the 5' RACE reads anew with MiXCR; each CDR3 protein has one entry. This sample has approximately 1.5 million distinct CDR3 sequences, with around 36% found just once. The sequenced sample was blood. The receptor set was obtained from a woman under 40 in good health. Each CDR3 is given with its conserved first and last residue. Fields, in order: D gene, clone size, J gene, V gene, CDR3 DNA, CDR3 protein. D genes are given only for firm matches. Expanded clones are given a class, and other clones once, few, many or no size at all.

TRBD1,NA,TRBJ1-4,TRBV6-5,TGTGCCAGCAGTTACTCCCAGGGGGCTGGGGAAAAACTGTTTTTT,CASSYSQGAGEKLFF
NA,once,TRBJ2-7,TRBV27,TGTGCCAGCAGTGAAACCGGGACACCAATACGGGACCGGTACTTC,CASSETGTPIRDRYF
TRBD1,few,TRBJ2-7,TRBV6-2/TRBV6-3,TGTGCCAGCAGTCGCCTCGGGACAGGGGACTACGAGCAGTACTTC,CASSRLGTGDYEQYF
NA,once,TRBJ2-3,TRBV3-1,TGTGCCAGCAGCCTCATCGCCCTCGAGGATACGCAGTATTTT,CASSLIALEDTQYF
NA,NA,TRBJ2-7,TRBV20-1,TGCAGTGCTAGAGATTTGAGAGGGAGCTCCTACGAGCAGTACTTC,CSARDLRGSSYEQYF
NA,NA,TRBJ1-2,TRBV3-1,TGTGCCAGCAGCCAAGGAGGCACAGCCTCTAACTATGGCTACACCTTC,CASSQGGTASNYGYTF
TRBD1,many,TRBJ2-3,TRBV25-1,TGTGCCAGCAGTGAAGGACAGGGTAGCACAGATACGCAGTATTTT,CASSEGQGSTDTQYF
NA,few,TRBJ2-1,TRBV29-1,TGCAGCGTTGAACCCCCGACCTCCTACAATGAGCAGTTCTTC,CSVEPPTSYNEQFF
NA,NA,TRBJ2-2,TRBV7-9,TGTGCCAGCAGCTCGACCGGCGGAGCGGACAGAACGAACACCGGGGAGCTGTTTTTT,CASSSTGGADRTNTGELFF
TRBD2,NA,TRBJ2-5,TRBV2,TGTGCCAGCAAAGAGGGCCCCGGGAGGCAGACCCAGTACTTC,CASKEGPGRQTQYF
TRBD2,NA,TRBJ2-7,TRBV11-2,TGTGCCAGCAGCGTAGGAATAGCGGGCCACTACGAGCAGTACTTC,CASSVGIAGHYEQYF
NA,NA,TRBJ2-5,TRBV4-1,TGCGCCAGCAGCCAAGATTCGGCGGGGAAGGAGACCCAGTACTTC,CASSQDSAGKETQYF
NA,NA,TRBJ2-1,TRBV24-1,TGTGCCACCAGTCAGGCCGGGAGTAGGAATGAGCAGTTCTTC,CATSQAGSRNEQFF
TRBD1,NA,TRBJ1-1,TRBV4-1,TGCGCCAGCAGCATAACACAGGGGGGAGACACTGAAGCTTTCTTT,CASSITQGGDTEAFF
TRBD1,NA,TRBJ2-1,TRBV28,TGTGCCAGCAGTAAGGACAGGGGGTCTTCGTTCTTC,CASSKDRGSSFF
NA,once,TRBJ2-3,TRBV12-3/TRBV12-4,TGTGCCAGCAGTTCATTTGGGGGGCGGACAGATGCGCAGTATTTT,CASSSFGGRTDAQYF
NA,many,TRBJ2-7,TRBV5-1,TGCGCCAGCAGCTTGGGACAGGTCTCCTACGAGCAGTACTTC,CASSLGQVSYEQYF
TRBD2,NA,TRBJ2-5,TRBV7-7,TGTGCCAGCAGCTTAGGAGGATCGGCGGGGGGTATGTGGGAGACCCAGTACTTC,CASSLGGSAGGMWETQYF
NA,few,TRBJ2-7,TRBV9,TGTGCCAGCAGCGTAAGGTTTAAAACCTACGAGCAGTACTTC,CASSVRFKTYEQYF
NA,few,TRBJ2-1,TRBV28,TGTGCCAGCACCTACCGAGGTGGCGAGAGCTCCTACAATGAGCAGTTCTTC,CASTYRGGESSYNEQFF
NA,NA,TRBJ2-7,TRBV20-1,TGCAGTGCCACTCGGATTCTGACGGATACCTACGAGCAGTACTTC,CSATRILTDTYEQYF
TRBD2,many,TRBJ2-5,TRBV2,TGTGCCAGCAGGCCCTGGACTAGCGGTGTTCAAGAGACCCAGTACTTC,CASRPWTSGVQETQYF
TRBD2,NA,TRBJ2-3,TRBV9,TGTGCCAGCAGCGAGGCCGGGACTAGCGTTAGCACAGATACGCAGTATTTT,CASSEAGTSVSTDTQYF
NA,few,TRBJ2-7,TRBV9,TGTGCCAGCAGCGCCCGGGGCGCGGTTAGCTCCTACGAGCAGTACTTC,CASSARGAVSSYEQYF
NA,few,TRBJ2-7,TRBV12-3/TRBV12-4,TGTGCCAGCAGTCCCGACAAGGGCTATGAGCAGTACTTC,CASSPDKGYEQYF
NA,once,TRBJ1-2,TRBV7-8,TGTGCCAGCAGCTTAGGGACACAGACTAACTATGGCTACACCTTC,CASSLGTQTNYGYTF
NA,NA,TRBJ2-7,TRBV7-2,TGTGCCACAGGGGCAAGCTCCTACGAGCAGTACTTC,CATGASSYEQYF
NA,NA,TRBJ1-1,TRBV5-1,TGCGCCAGCAGCTTGGACAGGCGCGCGAACACTGAAGCTTTCTTT,CASSLDRRANTEAFF
TRBD2,many,TRBJ2-7,TRBV4-1,TGCGCCAGCAGCCAAGTGGGCGTGCGGGGGAGCTCCTACGAGCAGTACTTC,CASSQVGVRGSSYEQYF
NA,NA,TRBJ2-5,TRBV6-1,TGTGCCAGCAGTGGGATGCAGGTCTGGTACTTC,CASSGMQVWYF
NA,NA,TRBJ2-7,TRBV5-1,TGCGCCAGCAGAGCGCCCGGGACGGGGGTTGACGAGCAGTACTTC,CASRAPGTGVDEQYF
TRBD2,few,TRBJ2-3,TRBV12-3/TRBV12-4,TGTGCCAGCAGTTTTGCGGGAGTGGGGGGAGATACGCAGTATTTT,CASSFAGVGGDTQYF
TRBD2,few,TRBJ2-3,TRBV20-1,TGCAGTGCTTGGCTAGCGGGCACCACAGATACGCAGTATTTT,CSAWLAGTTDTQYF
TRBD2,NA,TRBJ2-1,TRBV27,TGTGCCAGCAGAGGGGCTAGCGGGATCTTGGGCCGCAATCAGCAGTTCTTC,CASRGASGILGRNQQFF
NA,NA,TRBJ1-2,TRBV27,TGTGCCAGCAGTTTAAGGGACACTCTTCCCTATGGCTACACCTTC,CASSLRDTLPYGYTF
TRBD2,few,TRBJ2-1,TRBV5-1,TGCGCCAGCACTAGCGGGGACTACAATGAGCAGTTCTTC,CASTSGDYNEQFF
NA,NA,TRBJ1-4,TRBV5-6,TGTGCCAGCAGCCGTAGGACCGAACGAACTAATGAAAAACTGTTTTTT,CASSRRTERTNEKLFF
NA,NA,TRBJ2-7,TRBV10-2,TGCGCCAGCAGTGAGGACCCTGACTCCTACGAGCAGTACTTC,CASSEDPDSYEQYF
TRBD2,NA,TRBJ2-1,TRBV5-4,TGTGCCAGCAGCTTTAGGCTAGCGGGAGGGCCGGGAGCTTTGAATGAGCAGTTCTTC,CASSFRLAGGPGALNEQFF
NA,few,TRBJ2-1,TRBV11-2,TGTGCCAGCAGCAGTATAAGGGGTCCCTACAATGAGCAGTTCTTC,CASSSIRGPYNEQFF
NA,many,TRBJ2-4,TRBV29-1,TGCAGCGTTGAGGAGGGTTTGGCCAAAAACATTCAGTACTTC,CSVEEGLAKNIQYF
NA,NA,TRBJ2-3,TRBV6-1,TGTGCCAGCAGTGAGTTCGGGTTAAGCACAGATACGCAGTATTTT,CASSEFGLSTDTQYF
TRBD2,few,TRBJ2-3,TRBV9,TGTGCCAGCAGCGGGGGACTAGTCCCAGATACGCAGTATTTT,CASSGGLVPDTQYF
TRBD2,NA,TRBJ2-1,TRBV27,TGTGCCAGCAGTCCCGGACTAGCGGGTTTTGAGCAGTTCTTC,CASSPGLAGFEQFF
NA,NA,TRBJ2-3,TRBV27,TGTGCCAGCAGTTTATATTCCGATGGTGGTGATACGCAGTATTTT,CASSLYSDGGDTQYF